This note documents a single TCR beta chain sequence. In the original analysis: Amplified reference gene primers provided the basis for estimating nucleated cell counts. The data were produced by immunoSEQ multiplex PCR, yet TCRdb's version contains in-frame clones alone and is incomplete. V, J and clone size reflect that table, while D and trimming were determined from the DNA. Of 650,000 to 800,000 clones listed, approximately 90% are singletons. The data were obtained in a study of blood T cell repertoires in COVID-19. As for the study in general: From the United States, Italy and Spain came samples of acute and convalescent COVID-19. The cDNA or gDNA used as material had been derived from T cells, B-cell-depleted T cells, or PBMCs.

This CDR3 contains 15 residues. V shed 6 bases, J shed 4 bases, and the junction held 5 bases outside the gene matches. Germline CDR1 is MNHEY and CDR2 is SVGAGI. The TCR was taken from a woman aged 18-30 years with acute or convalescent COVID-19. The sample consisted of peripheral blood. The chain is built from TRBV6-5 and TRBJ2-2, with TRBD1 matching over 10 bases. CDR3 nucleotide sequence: TGTGCCAGCAGGTTGGGACAGGGGTCCACCGGGGAGCTGTTTTTT. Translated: CASRLGQGSTGELFF.